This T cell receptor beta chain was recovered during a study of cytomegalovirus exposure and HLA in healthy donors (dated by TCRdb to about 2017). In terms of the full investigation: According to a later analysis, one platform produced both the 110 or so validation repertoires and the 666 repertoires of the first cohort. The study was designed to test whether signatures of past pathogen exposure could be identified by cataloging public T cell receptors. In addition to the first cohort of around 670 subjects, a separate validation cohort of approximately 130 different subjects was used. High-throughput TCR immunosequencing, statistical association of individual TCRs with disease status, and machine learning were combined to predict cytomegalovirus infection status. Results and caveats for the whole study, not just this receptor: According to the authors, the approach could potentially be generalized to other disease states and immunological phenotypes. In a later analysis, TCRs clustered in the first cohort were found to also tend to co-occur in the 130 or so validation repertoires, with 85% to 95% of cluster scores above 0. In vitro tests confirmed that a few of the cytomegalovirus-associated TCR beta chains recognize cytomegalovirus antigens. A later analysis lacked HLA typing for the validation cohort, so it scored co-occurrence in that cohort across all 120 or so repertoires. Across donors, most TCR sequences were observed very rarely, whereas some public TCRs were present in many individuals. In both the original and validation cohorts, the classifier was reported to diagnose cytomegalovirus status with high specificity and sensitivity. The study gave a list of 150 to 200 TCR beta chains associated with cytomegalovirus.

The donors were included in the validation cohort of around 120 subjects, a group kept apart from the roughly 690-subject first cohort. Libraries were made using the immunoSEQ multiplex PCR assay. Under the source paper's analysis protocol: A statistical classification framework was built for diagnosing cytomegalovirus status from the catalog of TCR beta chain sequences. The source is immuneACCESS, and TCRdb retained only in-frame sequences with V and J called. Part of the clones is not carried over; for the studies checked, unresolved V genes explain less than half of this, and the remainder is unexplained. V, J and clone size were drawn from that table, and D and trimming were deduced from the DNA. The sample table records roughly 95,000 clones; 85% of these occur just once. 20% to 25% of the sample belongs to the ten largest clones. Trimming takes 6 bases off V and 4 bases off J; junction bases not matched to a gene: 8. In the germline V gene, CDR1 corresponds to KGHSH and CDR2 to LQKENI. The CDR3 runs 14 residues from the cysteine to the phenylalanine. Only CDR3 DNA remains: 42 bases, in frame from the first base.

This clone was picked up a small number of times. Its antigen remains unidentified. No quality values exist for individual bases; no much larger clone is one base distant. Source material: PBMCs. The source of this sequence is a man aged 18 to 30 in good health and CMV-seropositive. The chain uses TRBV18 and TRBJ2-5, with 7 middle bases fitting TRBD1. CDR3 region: CASSQSQGVETQYF. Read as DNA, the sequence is TGTGCCAGCTCCCAAAGCCAGGGGGTAGAGACCCAGTACTTC.